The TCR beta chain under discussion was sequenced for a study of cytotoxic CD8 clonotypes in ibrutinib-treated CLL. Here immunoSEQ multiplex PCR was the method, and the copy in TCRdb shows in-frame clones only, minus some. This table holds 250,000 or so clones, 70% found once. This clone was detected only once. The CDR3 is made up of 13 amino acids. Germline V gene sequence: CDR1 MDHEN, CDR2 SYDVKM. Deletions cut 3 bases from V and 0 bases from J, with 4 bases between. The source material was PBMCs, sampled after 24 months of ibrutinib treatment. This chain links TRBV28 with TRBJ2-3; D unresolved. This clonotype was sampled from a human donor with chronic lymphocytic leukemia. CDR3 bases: TGTGCCAGCAGTTTCGGGAGCACAGATACGCAGTATTTT. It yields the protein CASSFGSTDTQYF. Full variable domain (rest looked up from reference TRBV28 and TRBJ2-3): DVKVTQSSRYLVKRTGEKVFLECVQDMDHENMFWYRQDPGLGLRLIYFSYDVKMKEKGDIPEGYSVSREKKERFSLILESASTNQTSMYLCASSFGSTDTQYFGPGTRLTVL.